The sequence of this T cell receptor beta chain was determined in a study of T cells in Graves' hyperthyroidism and ophthalmopathy. The CDR3 runs 13 residues. V gave up 4 bases and J gave up 8 bases; unmatched junction bases: 4. Per germline, CDR1 SGHDN and CDR2 FVKESK. The investigators amplified TCR beta CDR3 regions from RNA transcripts. First-round RT-PCR of the TCR CDR3 relied on the HTBI primer set. Each CDR3 protein is one row after TCRdb ran MiXCR on the multiplex PCR reads. The sample contains 300,000 to 400,000 distinct CDR3 sequences, 11% to 15% of which appear only once. This clonotype was recorded a few times.

The sequenced material came from blood. This TCR was sampled from a woman between 55 and 75 years old with Graves' hyperthyroidism. The chain uses TRBV14 and TRBJ1-2, with 10 bases fitting TRBD1. CDR3 sequence: CASSPLDRGGYTF. The CDR3 coding sequence is TGTGCCAGCAGCCCATTGGACAGGGGGGGCTACACCTTC.